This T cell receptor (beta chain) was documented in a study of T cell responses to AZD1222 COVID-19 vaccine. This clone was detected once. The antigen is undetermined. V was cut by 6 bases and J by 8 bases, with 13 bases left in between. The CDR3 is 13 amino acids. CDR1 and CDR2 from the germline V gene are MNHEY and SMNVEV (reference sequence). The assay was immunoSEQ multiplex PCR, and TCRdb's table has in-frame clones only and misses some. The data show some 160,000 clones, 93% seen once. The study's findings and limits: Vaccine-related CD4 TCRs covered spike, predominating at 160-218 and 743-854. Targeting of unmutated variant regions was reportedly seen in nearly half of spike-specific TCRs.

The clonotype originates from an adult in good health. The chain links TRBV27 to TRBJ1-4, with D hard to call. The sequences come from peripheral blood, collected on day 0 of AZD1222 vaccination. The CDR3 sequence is CASREGVEEKLFF. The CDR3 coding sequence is TGTGCCAGCAGGGAGGGTGTGGAGGAAAAACTGTTTTTT. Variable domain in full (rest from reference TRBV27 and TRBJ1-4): EAQVTQNPRYLITVTGKKLTVTCSQNMNHEYMSWYRQDPGLGLRQIYYSMNVEVTDKGDVPEGYKVSRKEKRNFPLILESPSPNQTSLYFCASREGVEEKLFFGSGTQLSVL.